Listed below are T cell receptor beta chains from one sample, sequenced in a study of beta chain features in type 1 diabetes. Sequenced by immunoSEQ multiplex PCR; TCRdb stores in-frame clones only, minus some. The sample yields about 340,000 clones, about 13% seen once. The sample was naive CD4+ T cells from blood. These receptors all stem from a woman aged 18 to 35 with type 1 diabetes. Both conserved end residues are part of each CDR3. D genes are given only for firm matches. Expanded clones are given a class, and other clones once, few, many or no size at all.

abundance | j_gene | d_gene | v_gene | CDR3aa | CDR3nt
- | TRBJ2-3 | - | TRBV7-9 | CASSPRWGRESTDTQYF | TGTGCCAGCAGCCCTCGATGGGGGCGGGAGAGCACAGATACGCAGTATTTT
few | TRBJ1-4 | - | TRBV7-9 | CASNSPSKGPANEKLFF | TGTGCCAGCAACTCCCCGTCGAAGGGGCCGGCTAATGAAAAACTGTTTTTT
few | TRBJ1-2 | - | TRBV2 | CASSEEAGRNGYTF | TGTGCCAGCAGTGAAGAGGCAGGGAGGAATGGCTACACCTTC
- | TRBJ2-2 | - | TRBV29-1 | CSGKGTIGTGELFF | TGCAGCGGGAAAGGGACAATCGGCACCGGGGAGCTGTTTTTT
- | TRBJ1-2 | - | TRBV16 | CASSQSLGLGYGYTF | TGTGCCAGCAGCCAATCCCTCGGTCTAGGCTATGGCTACACCTTC
few | TRBJ2-3 | TRBD2 | TRBV9 | CASSARSLAGGPGSTDTQYF | TGTGCCAGCAGCGCCCGTTCGCTAGCGGGAGGGCCGGGTAGCACAGATACGCAGTATTTT
- | TRBJ2-7 | TRBD1 | TRBV2 | CASSGTGTGTYEQYF | TGTGCCAGCAGTGGAACCGGGACAGGAACCTACGAGCAGTACTTC
few | TRBJ2-1 | TRBD1 | TRBV18 | CASSPLGQGHYNEQFF | TGTGCCAGCTCACCACTGGGACAGGGCCATTACAATGAGCAGTTCTTC
few | TRBJ2-3 | TRBD1 | TRBV7-8 | CASSLANFGQGRGDTQYF | TGTGCCAGCAGCTTAGCTAATTTCGGACAGGGCCGGGGAGATACGCAGTATTTT
few | TRBJ2-1 | TRBD1 | TRBV19 | CASGSLPGQGYNEQFF | TGTGCCAGTGGGTCGCTTCCGGGACAGGGGTACAATGAGCAGTTCTTC
- | TRBJ1-2 | - | TRBV27 | CASRPQGSNYGYTF | TGTGCCAGCAGACCACAGGGTTCTAACTATGGCTACACCTTC
few | TRBJ2-3 | - | TRBV29-1 | CSVRGTIRVDTQYF | TGCAGCGTTAGGGGGACAATCCGGGTAGATACGCAGTATTTT
- | TRBJ1-1 | TRBD1 | TRBV11-2 | CASSLDRGRVAFF | TGTGCCAGCAGCTTAGACAGGGGGAGAGTGGCTTTCTTT
few | TRBJ2-7 | TRBD2 | TRBV9 | CASSPRLAGGFGEQYF | TGTGCCAGCAGCCCCCGGCTAGCGGGAGGGTTCGGCGAGCAGTACTTC
few | TRBJ2-1 | TRBD1 | TRBV16 | CASSHRTGGDEQFF | TGTGCCAGCAGCCACCGGACAGGGGGCGATGAGCAGTTCTTC
- | TRBJ2-1 | TRBD2 | TRBV5-1 | CASSWLAGAYNEQFF | TGCGCCAGCAGCTGGCTAGCGGGAGCCTACAATGAGCAGTTCTTC
few | TRBJ2-6 | TRBD1 | TRBV5-1 | CASSLAWDSIIYSGANVLTF | TGCGCCAGCAGCTTGGCCTGGGACAGCATTATATACTCTGGGGCCAACGTCCTGACTTTC
- | TRBJ1-1 | TRBD1 | TRBV10-2 | CASSDSGQMNTEAFF | TGCGCCAGCAGTGATTCGGGACAGATGAACACTGAAGCTTTCTTT
- | TRBJ1-5 | - | TRBV29-1 | CSGGGAGQPQHF | TGCAGCGGAGGGGGGGCCGGTCAGCCCCAGCATTTT
- | TRBJ2-7 | - | TRBV30 | CAWREDRSYEQYF | TGTGCCTGGAGAGAAGACAGATCCTACGAGCAGTACTTC
- | TRBJ1-1 | - | TRBV12-5 | CASGTGPEAFF | TGTGCTAGTGGCACAGGGCCTGAAGCTTTCTTT
few | TRBJ2-3 | TRBD2 | TRBV2 | CASSLAGGPLDTQYF | TGTGCCAGCAGTCTAGCGGGAGGGCCTCTCGATACGCAGTATTTT
- | TRBJ1-2 | - | TRBV19 | CASSINPAGLRAGGYTF | TGTGCCAGTAGTATTAACCCCGCCGGGCTTCGGGCGGGAGGCTACACCTTC
- | TRBJ1-5 | - | TRBV7-2 | CASSLGGRGRQPQHF | TGTGCCAGCAGCTTAGGTGGCAGGGGAAGACAGCCCCAGCATTTT
- | TRBJ2-3 | - | TRBV2 | CASTEGGTDTQYF | TGTGCCAGCACAGAGGGAGGCACAGATACGCAGTATTTT